This TCR beta chain originates from a study of T-cell memory formation after mild COVID-19. Notes on the study in general: Among clones contracting day 15 to 85, CD4/CD8 was balanced, whereas later expanders leaned CD4+.

The CDR3 has 16 amino acids. The germline V gene encodes CDR1 KGHDR and CDR2 SFDVKD. The ends lost 7 bases at V and 0 bases at J; junction bases unmatched: 7. TCRdb redid the calling of the 5' RACE reads with MiXCR, one entry per CDR3 protein. This table has 550,000 to 700,000 distinct CDR3 sequences, approximately 19% appearing once. Turning to this clonotype: What it binds is not known.

Sequences were obtained from PBMCs or a T cell subset sorted from them (not recorded which). The TCR sequence derives from an adult woman who had mild COVID-19 (a few samples of this study predate the infection). Cell type and time point are not known. V usage is TRBV24-1 and J usage is TRBJ2-2, with TRBD1 identical over 7 bases. The CDR3 DNA reads as TGTGCCACCAGAACAGGGGACGGCGCGAACACCGGGGAGCTGTTTTTT. Its protein is CATRTGDGANTGELFF.